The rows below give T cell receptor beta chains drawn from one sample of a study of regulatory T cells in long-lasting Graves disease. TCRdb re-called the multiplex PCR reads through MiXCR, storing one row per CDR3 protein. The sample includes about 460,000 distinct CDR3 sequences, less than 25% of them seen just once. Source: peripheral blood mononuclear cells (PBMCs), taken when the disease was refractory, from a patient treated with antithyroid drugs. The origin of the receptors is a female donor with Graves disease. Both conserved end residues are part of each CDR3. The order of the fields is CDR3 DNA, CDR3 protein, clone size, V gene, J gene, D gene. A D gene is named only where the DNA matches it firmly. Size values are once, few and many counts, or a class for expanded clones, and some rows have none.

CDR3 DNA: TGTGCCAGCAGCAGAGGGGGGAGGAACGAGCAGTACTTC; CDR3 protein: CASSRGGRNEQYF; clone size: few; V gene: TRBV9; J gene: TRBJ2-7; D gene: .
CDR3 DNA: TGTGCCAGCAGCCCCCTCGGGACACACCAAAACACTGAAGCTTTCTTT; CDR3 protein: CASSPLGTHQNTEAFF; clone size: many; V gene: TRBV6-1; J gene: TRBJ1-1; D gene: .
CDR3 DNA: TGTGCCAGCCTGACAGGGTTGATTTATAGCAATCAGCCCCAGCATTTT; CDR3 protein: CASLTGLIYSNQPQHF; clone size: many; V gene: TRBV2; J gene: TRBJ1-5; D gene: TRBD1
CDR3 DNA: TGTGCCAGCAGCTTATTCCGTTCAGGGATTCAAGAGACCCAGTACTTC; CDR3 protein: CASSLFRSGIQETQYF; clone size: .; V gene: TRBV11-2; J gene: TRBJ2-5; D gene: .
CDR3 DNA: TGTGCCAGCAGTTACTCTCGGAGGGTGACTCCGAACAATCAGCCCCAGCATTTT; CDR3 protein: CASSYSRRVTPNNQPQHF; clone size: .; V gene: TRBV6-5; J gene: TRBJ1-5; D gene: .
CDR3 DNA: TGTGCCAGCAGTGAAGAAGGACAGGGGGCGTATGGCTACACCTTC; CDR3 protein: CASSEEGQGAYGYTF; clone size: many; V gene: TRBV2; J gene: TRBJ1-2; D gene: TRBD1
CDR3 DNA: TGTGCCAGCAGTTTGGCGTGGGATCAGCCCCAGCATTTT; CDR3 protein: CASSLAWDQPQHF; clone size: .; V gene: TRBV27; J gene: TRBJ1-5; D gene: .
CDR3 DNA: TGTGCCAGCAGCTCTCTCAGGAGCACAACCTCTGGGGCCAACGTCCTGACTTTC; CDR3 protein: CASSSLRSTTSGANVLTF; clone size: many; V gene: TRBV11-2; J gene: TRBJ2-6; D gene: .
CDR3 DNA: TGTGCCAGCAGTGAAGCGGGGACCAAAGCGTATTTT; CDR3 protein: CASSEAGTKAYF; clone size: few; V gene: TRBV6-1; J gene: TRBJ2-3; D gene: .
CDR3 DNA: TGCAGCGTTGAAGGTGAGGGGGCGGTCAATGAGCAGTTCTTC; CDR3 protein: CSVEGEGAVNEQFF; clone size: .; V gene: TRBV29-1; J gene: TRBJ2-1; D gene: TRBD1
CDR3 DNA: TGCGCCAGCAGCCCGGGACTAGGGGACGAGCAGTACTTC; CDR3 protein: CASSPGLGDEQYF; clone size: .; V gene: TRBV5-1; J gene: TRBJ2-7; D gene: TRBD2
CDR3 DNA: TGTGCCAGCAGCTTGGCCTATCGGGATACGCAGTATTTT; CDR3 protein: CASSLAYRDTQYF; clone size: .; V gene: TRBV11-3; J gene: TRBJ2-3; D gene: .
CDR3 DNA: TGTGCCAGCAGTGATAGCGGGAGGAGTTTTCGTAGGGAGACCCAGTACTTC; CDR3 protein: CASSDSGRSFRRETQYF; clone size: many; V gene: TRBV12-3/TRBV12-4; J gene: TRBJ2-5; D gene: TRBD2
CDR3 DNA: TGTGCCAGCACGCGGGGTTTCCGAGAGACCCAGTACTTC; CDR3 protein: CASTRGFRETQYF; clone size: many; V gene: TRBV11-2; J gene: TRBJ2-5; D gene: .
CDR3 DNA: TGCAGTGCTAGGAGCGGGGGGCAAGGGGAGACCCAGTACTTC; CDR3 protein: CSARSGGQGETQYF; clone size: many; V gene: TRBV20-1; J gene: TRBJ2-5; D gene: TRBD2
CDR3 DNA: TGTGCCAGCAGTTTTTGGTCGGGGACCTACGAGCAGTACTTC; CDR3 protein: CASSFWSGTYEQYF; clone size: few; V gene: TRBV13; J gene: TRBJ2-7; D gene: .
CDR3 DNA: TGCGCCAGCCTCCGGGGGGGGGCACAAGAGACCCAGTACTTC; CDR3 protein: CASLRGGAQETQYF; clone size: few; V gene: TRBV10-1; J gene: TRBJ2-5; D gene: TRBD2
CDR3 DNA: TGTGCCAGTAGTAGGCACAGGGGGATTGGAAACACCATATATTTT; CDR3 protein: CASSRHRGIGNTIYF; clone size: once; V gene: TRBV19; J gene: TRBJ1-3; D gene: TRBD1
CDR3 DNA: TGTGCCAGCAGCTTGTCCCGTCCTGGAAACACCATATATTTT; CDR3 protein: CASSLSRPGNTIYF; clone size: .; V gene: TRBV7-6; J gene: TRBJ1-3; D gene: .
CDR3 DNA: TGTGCCAGCAGTTACTCGAGGACAGCCATCTATGGCTACACCTTC; CDR3 protein: CASSYSRTAIYGYTF; clone size: many; V gene: TRBV6-5; J gene: TRBJ1-2; D gene: .
CDR3 DNA: TGTGCCAGCAGTTGGGGTATCAATCAGCCCCAGCATTTT; CDR3 protein: CASSWGINQPQHF; clone size: .; V gene: TRBV6-2/TRBV6-3; J gene: TRBJ1-5; D gene: .
CDR3 DNA: TGTGCCACCAGCAGATTGGGACAGAGGACCTATGGCTACACCTTC; CDR3 protein: CATSRLGQRTYGYTF; clone size: few; V gene: TRBV15; J gene: TRBJ1-2; D gene: TRBD1
CDR3 DNA: TGCAGCGTTGAGGCAGGGGGCACCGGGGAGCTGTTTTTT; CDR3 protein: CSVEAGGTGELFF; clone size: .; V gene: TRBV29-1; J gene: TRBJ2-2; D gene: TRBD1
CDR3 DNA: TGTGCCAGCACCCGAGGGGCAGGATTTAACACTGAAGCTTTCTTT; CDR3 protein: CASTRGAGFNTEAFF; clone size: .; V gene: TRBV5-4; J gene: TRBJ1-1; D gene: .
CDR3 DNA: TGTGCCAGCAGCGCCGGCGGGGGGACCCAGTACTTC; CDR3 protein: CASSAGGGTQYF; clone size: few; V gene: TRBV9; J gene: TRBJ2-5; D gene: TRBD2
CDR3 DNA: TGCAGTGCTGCGGGACAGGGGTCGGCGGGAGCTTTCTTT; CDR3 protein: CSAAGQGSAGAFF; clone size: once; V gene: TRBV20-1; J gene: TRBJ1-1; D gene: TRBD1
CDR3 DNA: TGTGCCAGCAGCAGACAAGGTACCGGGGCCAACGTCCTGACTTTC; CDR3 protein: CASSRQGTGANVLTF; clone size: many; V gene: TRBV7-3; J gene: TRBJ2-6; D gene: .
CDR3 DNA: TGTGCCAGCAGGAAACCCGGGCTGTCCTACGAGCAGTACTTC; CDR3 protein: CASRKPGLSYEQYF; clone size: .; V gene: TRBV7-2; J gene: TRBJ2-7; D gene: .
CDR3 DNA: TGTGCCACCAGTGGAACAGGACTTGAAGCTTTCTTT; CDR3 protein: CATSGTGLEAFF; clone size: .; V gene: TRBV24-1; J gene: TRBJ1-1; D gene: .
CDR3 DNA: TGTGCCAGCAGCTTAGGGTGGGCTGACATAGTGTCCTACAATGAGCAGTTCTTC; CDR3 protein: CASSLGWADIVSYNEQFF; clone size: .; V gene: TRBV7-9; J gene: TRBJ2-1; D gene: .
CDR3 DNA: TGCGCCAGCAGCTTGGATGGAGGGGGGAACACTGAAGCTTTCTTT; CDR3 protein: CASSLDGGGNTEAFF; clone size: .; V gene: TRBV5-1; J gene: TRBJ1-1; D gene: .
CDR3 DNA: TGTGCCAGCAGCGCGGGACTTCTCAATTCACCCCTCCACTTT; CDR3 protein: CASSAGLLNSPLHF; clone size: .; V gene: TRBV14; J gene: TRBJ1-6; D gene: .
CDR3 DNA: TGTGCCAGCAGCTTGGATCGGACAGGGGGGGAGCAGTACTTC; CDR3 protein: CASSLDRTGGEQYF; clone size: few; V gene: TRBV5-4; J gene: TRBJ2-7; D gene: TRBD1
CDR3 DNA: TGTGCCTGGATCGGACAGGGAACAGATACGCAGTATTTT; CDR3 protein: CAWIGQGTDTQYF; clone size: .; V gene: TRBV30; J gene: TRBJ2-3; D gene: TRBD1
CDR3 DNA: TGTGCCAGCAGCTTAGGGGGTGATTCACCCCTCCACTTT; CDR3 protein: CASSLGGDSPLHF; clone size: many; V gene: TRBV12-3/TRBV12-4; J gene: TRBJ1-6; D gene: .
CDR3 DNA: TGTGCCATCACGACAGGGTCCCAAGAGACCCAGTACTTC; CDR3 protein: CAITTGSQETQYF; clone size: many; V gene: TRBV10-3; J gene: TRBJ2-5; D gene: TRBD1
CDR3 DNA: TGTGCCAGTAGTATAGCAGGGCAGGGGGCGAGGCCCCAGCATTTT; CDR3 protein: CASSIAGQGARPQHF; clone size: .; V gene: TRBV19; J gene: TRBJ1-5; D gene: TRBD1
CDR3 DNA: TGTGCCAGCATCCAATGGGTGGATACGCAGTATTTT; CDR3 protein: CASIQWVDTQYF; clone size: .; V gene: TRBV2; J gene: TRBJ2-3; D gene: .
CDR3 DNA: TGTGCCAGCAGCTCCCTGGGACGGGCGGGTGGCTACACCTTC; CDR3 protein: CASSSLGRAGGYTF; clone size: many; V gene: TRBV11-2; J gene: TRBJ1-2; D gene: .
CDR3 DNA: TGTGCCAGCAGTCCAACTTGGGTCGACACTGAAGCTTTCTTT; CDR3 protein: CASSPTWVDTEAFF; clone size: .; V gene: TRBV7-9; J gene: TRBJ1-1; D gene: .
CDR3 DNA: TGTGCCAGCCTTAGCGGGAGGTACCAAGAGACCCAGTACTTC; CDR3 protein: CASLSGRYQETQYF; clone size: many; V gene: TRBV28; J gene: TRBJ2-5; D gene: TRBD2